Below are 21 T cell receptor beta chains sequenced from a single sample in a study of shared clonotypes between healthy human individuals. The repertoire was sequenced with immunoSEQ multiplex PCR; TCRdb's copy has only in-frame clones and lacks some. The sample records about 2,100,000 clones, about 92% being singletons. Naive CD8 populations comprised CD45RO-negative cells positively selected for CCR7, excluding terminally differentiated effector memory CD45RA+ cells. The sequenced material came from naive CD8+ T cells from PBMCs. The receptor set was obtained from a man between 18 and 35 years old in good health. Some clones in this sample may be carry-over from other donors' samples.

V is TRBV5-8 and J is TRBJ2-7, with D maybe TRBD1 (6 bases). Trimming shortened V by 3 bases and J by 3 bases, and 25 bases separated the two germline ends. Per the germline V gene, CDR1 is SGHTS and CDR2 is YDEGEE. The CDR3 loop spans 18 amino acids. The CDR3 loop reads CASSSGPGVGTSGYEQYF. The CDR3 bases are TGTGCCAGCAGCTCGGGGCCAGGGGTCGGCACCTCCGGCTACGAGCAGTACTTC.

The rearrangement uses TRBV28 and TRBJ1-4, with D hard to call. Germline-derived CDR1 and CDR2 are MDHEN and SYDVKM. The CDR3 runs 14 residues. The germline V and J ends were trimmed by 3 bases and 4 bases, with 9 bases remaining between them. CDR3 loop: CASSLYQINEKLFF. DNA for the CDR3: TGTGCCAGCAGTTTGTATCAGATTAATGAAAAACTGTTTTTT.

The chain has TRBV29-1 and TRBJ2-1, with unresolved D. CDR1 and CDR2 (germline): SQVTM, ANQGSEA. With 0 bases removed from V and 10 bases from J, the gap between germline ends came to 10 bases. This CDR3 is built from 12 residues. The CDR3 here is CSVEDRMDEQFF. In nucleotides, the CDR3 is TGCAGCGTTGAAGATCGTATGGACGAGCAGTTCTTC.

V is TRBV28 and J is TRBJ2-5, with 9 nucleotides matching TRBD1. Germline V gives CDR1 MDHEN, CDR2 SYDVKM. This CDR3 spans 19 amino acids. V was pared by 3 bases and J by 1 base, with 15 bases of the junction left unmatched. The CDR3 DNA reads as TGTGCCAGCAGTTTGCCCCGGGGAGTGTGGACAGGGGTCCAAGAGACCCAGTACTTC. It encodes CASSLPRGVWTGVQETQYF.

The genes are TRBV2 and TRBJ2-7, with TRBD1 identical over 12 bases. This CDR3 has 16 amino acids. The V segment lost 5 bases and the J segment 2 bases; nucleotides outside the gene matches: 7. Germline V lookup: CDR1 SNHLY, CDR2 FYNNEI. The CDR3 spells CASSSAGTGGAYEQYF. In DNA form, the CDR3 reads TGTGCCAGCAGTTCCGCCGGGACAGGGGGCGCCTACGAGCAGTACTTC.

This chain connects TRBV9 to TRBJ2-5, with 10 bases matching TRBD2. Per germline, CDR1 SGDLS and CDR2 YYNGEE. Trimming cost V 0 bases and J 5 bases; bases outside gene matches: 7. This CDR3 region has 16 residues. The CDR3: CASSVVASGSLETQYF. Written as DNA, the CDR3 is TGTGCCAGCAGCGTAGTGGCTAGCGGGAGTCTTGAGACCCAGTACTTC.

The chain links TRBV27 to TRBJ2-7; 9 positions agree with TRBD2. CDR1 is MNHEY and CDR2 is SMNVEV in the germline V gene (reference sequence). CDR3 length equals 15 residues. V trimming: 4 bases; J trimming: 2 bases; junction bases outside the gene matches: 6. Written as DNA, the CDR3 is TGTGCCAGCAGTTGGGGGGCTAGCGGGACCTACGAGCAGTACTTC. Translated, it gives CASSWGASGTYEQYF.

This rearrangement joins TRBV7-9 to TRBJ1-4, with a weak D call TRBD1 (5 bases). The V gene's germline CDR1 is SEHNR and CDR2 FQNEAQ (reference sequence). CDR3 length equals 17 residues. Trimming removed 6 bases at V and 14 bases at J, with 31 bases between. The CDR3 reads CASSLQFETEDRRYLFF. The CDR3 bases are TGTGCCAGCAGTCTTCAATTCGAGACAGAGGATCGACGATACCTGTTTTTT.

The chain recombines TRBV27 with TRBJ2-5, with D unclear. This CDR3 comprises 13 residues. Trimming pared 8 bases from V and 4 bases from J, leaving 14 bases between. In germline, CDR1 is MNHEY, CDR2 SMNVEV (reference sequence). The CDR3 here is CASSGLSRETQYF. In nucleotides, the CDR3 is TGTGCCAGCTCCGGTCTCAGTCGAGAGACCCAGTACTTC.

The V call is TRBV6-5, the J call TRBJ2-3; D tentatively reads TRBD1 or TRBD2 (5 bases each). Germline-derived CDR1 and CDR2 are MNHEY and SVGAGI. The V end was cut by 0 bases, the J end by 4 bases, with 11 bases between. The CDR3 is made up of 15 amino acids. The CDR3 DNA follows: TGTGCCAGCAGTTACTCGAAGTGGGGGTCAGATACGCAGTATTTT. Residues: CASSYSKWGSDTQYF.

This clone was seen once. The rearrangement joins TRBV9 to TRBJ1-2; D is uncertain. V was shortened by 4 bases and J by 8 bases, with 9 bases between the two germline ends. The CDR3 is made up of 11 amino acids. In germline, CDR1 is SGDLS, CDR2 YYNGEE. CDR3 bases: TGTGCCAGCAGCTCCGGCCGGGGCTACACCTTC. It encodes CASSSGRGYTF.

The chain recombines TRBV4-1 with TRBJ2-7; 9 positions agree with TRBD1. This CDR3 is 16 amino acids long. V was clipped by 2 bases and J by 7 bases; unmatched bases: 12. The germline gives CDR1 MGHRA, CDR2 YSYEKL. The CDR3 bases are TGCGCCAGCAGCCAAAGGGGGGACAGGGTTATTGCGGAGCAGTACTTC. It codes for CASSQRGDRVIAEQYF.

The chain joins TRBV29-1 to TRBJ2-4; no firm D call. This CDR3 has 16 amino acids. V lost 4 bases and J lost 0, with 16 bases in between. Germline V gene data show CDR1 as SQVTM and CDR2 as ANQGSEA. Written as DNA, the CDR3 is TGCAGCGTTGGCGGTGGTAGACCCCCAGCCAAAAACATTCAGTACTTC. Translated: CSVGGGRPPAKNIQYF.

This chain links TRBV28 with TRBJ2-7; D gene uncertain. The CDR3 spans 13 residues. Trimming pared 4 bases from V and 2 bases from J, leaving 9 bases between. Germline-derived CDR1 and CDR2 are MDHEN and SYDVKM. For the CDR3, the DNA is TGTGCCAGCAGTTCGATCCGACCCTACGAGCAGTACTTC. It specifies CASSSIRPYEQYF.

Worth noting for this clone: This specimen includes other DNA sequences encoding the same CDR3. J is TRBJ2-7 and V is TRBV27; possible D gene TRBD2, 6 bases. There are 12 residues in the CDR3. The V end lost 7 bases, the J end lost 6 bases, and 13 bases lay between the germline ends. CDR1 and CDR2 from the germline V gene are MNHEY and SMNVEV (reference sequence). The CDR3 protein is CASTTGVGEQYF. DNA for the CDR3: TGTGCCAGCACGACGGGGGTCGGCGAGCAGTACTTC.

The V call is TRBV6-5, the J call TRBJ2-5; D possibly corresponds to TRBD2 (6 bases). CDR3 length equals 15 residues. V was pared by 2 bases and J by 5 bases, with 15 bases between. The germline gives CDR1 MNHEY, CDR2 SVGAGI. The CDR3 coding sequence is TGTGCCAGCAGTTACACCATAGGGCGGGGCGAGACCCAGTACTTC. Translated, it gives CASSYTIGRGETQYF.

A note on this clone: This sample includes further DNA sequences coding for the same CDR3. The gene calls are TRBV7-2 and TRBJ2-1; TRBD2 matches 12 bases. CDR3 length: 17 residues. In germline, CDR1 is SGHTA, CDR2 FQGNSA. With V trimmed by 2 bases and J by 2 bases, 4 bases remained unmatched. CDR3 sequence reads: CASSLLAGGPPYNEQFF. The CDR3 nucleotides read TGTGCCAGCAGCTTACTAGCGGGAGGGCCCCCCTACAATGAGCAGTTCTTC. The whole variable domain, filled in from reference TRBV7-2 and TRBJ2-1, reads GAGVSQSPSNKVTEKGKDVELRCDPISGHTALYWYRQSLGQGLEFLIYFQGNSAPDKSGLPSDRFSAERTGGSVSTLTIQRTQQEDSAVYLCASSLLAGGPPYNEQFFGPGTRLTVL.

The J gene is TRBJ2-7, the V gene TRBV10-2, with 10 bases fitting TRBD2. Germline CDR1 WSHSY, CDR2 SAAADI. The CDR3 runs 12 residues. V lost 8 bases, J lost 3 bases, and 1 base stayed unmatched. Here the CDR3 DNA reads TGCGCCAGCCGGACTAGCGGCTACGAGCAGTACTTC. It yields the protein CASRTSGYEQYF.

The J gene is TRBJ1-2, the V gene TRBV7-9; 9 bases match TRBD1. The germline CDR1 and CDR2 sequences are SEHNR and FQNEAQ (reference sequence). V shed 7 bases, J shed 3 bases, and the junction held 12 bases outside the gene matches. CDR3 length equals 16 residues. The CDR3 region is CASTRGAGQGHYGYTF. Here the CDR3 DNA reads TGTGCCAGCACCCGGGGCGCGGGACAGGGCCACTATGGCTACACCTTC.

The chain joins TRBV28 to TRBJ1-1; 9 bases align to TRBD1. The junction had 6 bases not matched to a gene; V was cut back by 5 bases and J by 5 bases. The CDR3 has 14 amino acids. Germline lookup yields CDR1 MDHEN and CDR2 SYDVKM. This CDR3 is CASSMGQGGTEAFF. The CDR3 DNA reads TGTGCCAGCAGTATGGGACAGGGAGGAACTGAAGCTTTCTTT.

The V and J genes are TRBV5-1 and TRBJ2-1, with TRBD2 matching over 7 bases. Germline V lookup: CDR1 SGHRS, CDR2 YFSETQ. J gave up 9 bases and V 1 base, and 10 bases lay outside the gene matches. The CDR3 extends over 15 amino acids. CDR3 region: CASSLLAGSGSEQFF. DNA of the CDR3: TGCGCCAGCAGCTTGTTAGCGGGTTCCGGGAGTGAGCAGTTCTTC.